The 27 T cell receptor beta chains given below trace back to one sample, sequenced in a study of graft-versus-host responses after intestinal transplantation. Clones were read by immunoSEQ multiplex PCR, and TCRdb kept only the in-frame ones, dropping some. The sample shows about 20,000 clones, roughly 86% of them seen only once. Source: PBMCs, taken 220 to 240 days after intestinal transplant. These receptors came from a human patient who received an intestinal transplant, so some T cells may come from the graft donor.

The CDR3, as DNA: TGTGCCAGTCACGGGGACAGCACATACGAGCAGTACTTC. Its protein product is CASHGDSTYEQYF. V is TRBV19 and J is TRBJ2-7; 7 positions match TRBD1. This CDR3 contains 13 residues. Germline V CDR1 and CDR2: LNHDA, SQIVND (reference sequence). Unmatched junction bases numbered 8, after V lost 8 bases and J lost 4 bases.

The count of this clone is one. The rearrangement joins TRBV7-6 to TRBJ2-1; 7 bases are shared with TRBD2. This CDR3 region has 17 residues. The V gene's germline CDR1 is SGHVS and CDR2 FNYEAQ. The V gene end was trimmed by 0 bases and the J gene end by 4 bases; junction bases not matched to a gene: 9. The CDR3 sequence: CASSLAGRGSPYNEQFF. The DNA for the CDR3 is TGTGCCAGCAGCTTAGCAGGGCGGGGGAGTCCATACAATGAGCAGTTCTTC.

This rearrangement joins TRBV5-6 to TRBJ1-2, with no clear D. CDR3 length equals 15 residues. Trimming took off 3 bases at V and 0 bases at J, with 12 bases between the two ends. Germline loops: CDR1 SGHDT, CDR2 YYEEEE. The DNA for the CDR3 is TGTGCCAGCAGCTCCCGGGAGGACCCTAACTATGGCTACACCTTC. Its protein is CASSSREDPNYGYTF.

The CDR3: CASSEATGGNEQFF. The CDR3 nucleotides are TGTGCCAGCAGTGAAGCGACAGGGGGCAATGAGCAGTTCTTC. The rearrangement uses TRBV6-1 and TRBJ2-1; TRBD1 agrees at 9 bases. The ends lost 0 bases at V and 6 bases at J; junction bases unmatched: 0. The CDR3 consists of 14 residues. The germline CDR1 and CDR2 sequences are MNHNS and SASEGT.

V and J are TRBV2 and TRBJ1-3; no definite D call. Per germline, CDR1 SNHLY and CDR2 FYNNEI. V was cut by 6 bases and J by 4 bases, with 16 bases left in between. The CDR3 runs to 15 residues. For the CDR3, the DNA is TGTGCCAGCAGCGAGGACGGAACTTGGGGAAACACCATATATTTT. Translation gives CASSEDGTWGNTIYF.

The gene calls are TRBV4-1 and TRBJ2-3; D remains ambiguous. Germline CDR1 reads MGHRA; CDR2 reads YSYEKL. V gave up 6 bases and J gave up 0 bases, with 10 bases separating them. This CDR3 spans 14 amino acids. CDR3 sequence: CASRTASSTDTQYF. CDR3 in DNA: TGCGCCAGCAGAACGGCCTCAAGCACAGATACGCAGTATTTT.

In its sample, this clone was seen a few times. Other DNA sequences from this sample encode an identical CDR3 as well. The CDR3 DNA reads as TGTGCCAGCAGTTACTCTAGGGTTTACAATGAGCAGTTCTTC. This translates into CASSYSRVYNEQFF. The chain joins TRBV6-6 to TRBJ2-1; the D is unclear. Germline CDR1 MNHNY, CDR2 SVGAGI (reference sequence). CDR3 length equals 14 residues. V was shortened by 0 bases and J by 4 bases, with 7 bases between the two germline ends.

CDR3 residues: CASSTPRVANTEAFF. CDR3 in DNA: TGTGCCAGCAGTACACCGAGGGTAGCGAACACTGAAGCTTTCTTT. This chain connects TRBV2 to TRBJ1-1; D gene uncertain. The CDR3 contains 15 residues. Trimming shortened V by 5 bases and J by 1 base, and 14 bases separated the two germline ends. Per the germline V gene, CDR1 is SNHLY and CDR2 is FYNNEI.

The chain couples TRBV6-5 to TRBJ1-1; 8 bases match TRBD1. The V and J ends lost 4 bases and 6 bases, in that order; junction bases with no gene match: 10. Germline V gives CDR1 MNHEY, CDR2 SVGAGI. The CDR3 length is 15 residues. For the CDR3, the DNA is TGTGCCAGCAGTTCTTGGACAGGGAGGGGCCCTGAAGCTTTCTTT. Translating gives CASSSWTGRGPEAFF.

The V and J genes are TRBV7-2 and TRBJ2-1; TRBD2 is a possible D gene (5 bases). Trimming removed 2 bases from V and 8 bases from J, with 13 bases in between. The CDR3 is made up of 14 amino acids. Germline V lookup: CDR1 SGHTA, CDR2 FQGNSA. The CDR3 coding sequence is TGTGCCAGCAGCTTATTCCGGGGAATGGATGAGCAGTTCTTC. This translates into CASSLFRGMDEQFF.

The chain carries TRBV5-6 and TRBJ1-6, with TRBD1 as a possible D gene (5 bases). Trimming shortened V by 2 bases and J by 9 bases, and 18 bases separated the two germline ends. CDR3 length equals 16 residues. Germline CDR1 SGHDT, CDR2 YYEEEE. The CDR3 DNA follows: TGTGCCAGCAGCTTCTCCTCGGGGGGGGGAGGTTCACCCCTCCACTTT. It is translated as CASSFSSGGGGSPLHF.

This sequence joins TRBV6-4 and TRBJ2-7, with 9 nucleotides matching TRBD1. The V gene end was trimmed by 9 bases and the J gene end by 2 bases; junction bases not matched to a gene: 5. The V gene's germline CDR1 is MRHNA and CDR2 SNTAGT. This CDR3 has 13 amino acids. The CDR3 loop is CARLRDRAYEQYF. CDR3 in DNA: TGTGCCAGACTCCGGGACAGGGCCTACGAGCAGTACTTC.

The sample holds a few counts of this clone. This CDR3 reads CASSGGAISYNEQFF. The DNA for the CDR3 is TGTGCCAGCAGTGGGGGAGCAATCTCCTACAATGAGCAGTTCTTC. This chain links TRBV2 with TRBJ2-1; tentatively, D is TRBD2 (5 bases). The CDR3 has 15 amino acids. V was shortened by 4 bases and J by 0 bases, with 10 bases between the two germline ends. Germline V gene data show CDR1 as SNHLY and CDR2 as FYNNEI.

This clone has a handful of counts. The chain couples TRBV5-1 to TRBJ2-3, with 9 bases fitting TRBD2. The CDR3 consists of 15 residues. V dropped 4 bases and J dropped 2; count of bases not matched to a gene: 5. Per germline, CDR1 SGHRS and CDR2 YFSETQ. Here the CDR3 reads CASSGAGGPTDTQYF. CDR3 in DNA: TGCGCCAGCAGCGGGGCGGGGGGGCCCACAGATACGCAGTATTTT.

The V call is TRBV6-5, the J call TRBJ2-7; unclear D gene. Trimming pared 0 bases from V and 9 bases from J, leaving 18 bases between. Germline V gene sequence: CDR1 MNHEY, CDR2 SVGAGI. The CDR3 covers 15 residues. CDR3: CASSYSMQTPTGQYF. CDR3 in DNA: TGTGCCAGCAGTTACTCGATGCAGACCCCAACGGGGCAGTACTTC.

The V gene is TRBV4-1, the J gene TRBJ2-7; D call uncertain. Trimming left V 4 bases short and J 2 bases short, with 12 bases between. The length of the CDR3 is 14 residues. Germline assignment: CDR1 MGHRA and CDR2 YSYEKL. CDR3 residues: CASSPSGPTYEQYF. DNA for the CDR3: TGCGCCAGCAGCCCGTCCGGGCCCACCTACGAGCAGTACTTC.

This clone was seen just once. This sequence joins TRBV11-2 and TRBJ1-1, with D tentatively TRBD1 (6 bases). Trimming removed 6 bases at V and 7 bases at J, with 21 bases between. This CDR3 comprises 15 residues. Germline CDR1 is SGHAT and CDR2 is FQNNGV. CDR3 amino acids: CASSQLGGIRGEAFF. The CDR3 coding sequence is TGTGCCAGCAGTCAATTAGGGGGGATACGCGGTGAAGCTTTCTTT. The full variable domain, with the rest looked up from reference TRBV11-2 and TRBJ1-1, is EAGVAQSPRYKIIEKRQSVAFWCNPISGHATLYWYQQILGQGPKLLIQFQNNGVVDDSQLPKDRFSAERLKGVDSTLKIQPAKLEDSAVYLCASSQLGGIRGEAFFGQGTRLTVV.

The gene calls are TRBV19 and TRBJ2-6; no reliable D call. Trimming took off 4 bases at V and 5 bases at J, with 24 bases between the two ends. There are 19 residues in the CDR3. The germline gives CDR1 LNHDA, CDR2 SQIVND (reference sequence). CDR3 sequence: CASSTSETNHKGRANVLTF. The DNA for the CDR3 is TGTGCCAGTAGTACGAGTGAGACAAATCACAAAGGTCGGGCCAACGTCCTGACTTTC.

CDR3 loop: CASLGTSETQYF. Written as DNA, the CDR3 is TGCGCCAGCCTTGGGACTAGTGAGACCCAGTACTTC. The genes are TRBV10-2 and TRBJ2-5; 8 bases match TRBD2. The CDR3 has 12 residues. J lost 5 bases, V lost 8 bases, and 4 bases had no gene match. Germline V gene sequence: CDR1 WSHSY, CDR2 SAAADI.

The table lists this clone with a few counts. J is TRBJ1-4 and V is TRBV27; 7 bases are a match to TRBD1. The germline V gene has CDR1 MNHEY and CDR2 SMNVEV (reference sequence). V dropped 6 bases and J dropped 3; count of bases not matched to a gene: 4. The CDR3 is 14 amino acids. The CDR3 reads CASREGAANEKLFF. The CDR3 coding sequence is TGTGCCAGCAGGGAGGGGGCAGCTAATGAAAAACTGTTTTTT. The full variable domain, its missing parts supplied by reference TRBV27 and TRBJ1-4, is EAQVTQNPRYLITVTGKKLTVTCSQNMNHEYMSWYRQDPGLGLRQIYYSMNVEVTDKGDVPEGYKVSRKEKRNFPLILESPSPNQTSLYFCASREGAANEKLFFGSGTQLSVL.

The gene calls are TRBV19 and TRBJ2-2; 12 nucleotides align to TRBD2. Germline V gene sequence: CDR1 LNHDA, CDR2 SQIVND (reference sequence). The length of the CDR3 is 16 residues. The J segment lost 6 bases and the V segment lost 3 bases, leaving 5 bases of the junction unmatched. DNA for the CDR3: TGTGCCAGTAGTATTTCGGCTAGCGGGGGGGCCGGGGAGCTGTTTTTT. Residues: CASSISASGGAGELFF. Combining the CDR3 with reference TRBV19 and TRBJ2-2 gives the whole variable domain DGGITQSPKYLFRKEGQNVTLSCEQNLNHDAMYWYRQDPGQGLRLIYYSQIVNDFQKGDIAEGYSVSREKKESFPLTVTSAQKNPTAFYLCASSISASGGAGELFFGEGSRLTVL.

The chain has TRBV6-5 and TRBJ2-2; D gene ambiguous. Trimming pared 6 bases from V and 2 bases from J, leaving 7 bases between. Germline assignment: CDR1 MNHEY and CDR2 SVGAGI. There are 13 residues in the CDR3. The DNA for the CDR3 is TGTGCCAGCAGGAACGGAAACACCGGGGAGCTGTTTTTT. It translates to CASRNGNTGELFF.

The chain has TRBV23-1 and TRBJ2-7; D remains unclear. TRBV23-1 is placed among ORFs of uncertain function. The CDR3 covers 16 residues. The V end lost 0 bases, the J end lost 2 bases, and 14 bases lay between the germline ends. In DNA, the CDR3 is TGCGCCAGCAGTCAATCGTGGCGGCCAGAGGCCTACGAGCAGTACTTC. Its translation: CASSQSWRPEAYEQYF.

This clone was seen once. The CDR3 bases are TGTGCCAGCAGCTTCACAGTCACAGATACGCAGTATTTT. Translation gives CASSFTVTDTQYF. The chain has TRBV11-2 and TRBJ2-3, with D unresolved. Germline V lookup: CDR1 SGHAT, CDR2 FQNNGV. The CDR3 runs 13 residues. The V end was cut by 3 bases, the J end by 2 bases, with 6 bases between.

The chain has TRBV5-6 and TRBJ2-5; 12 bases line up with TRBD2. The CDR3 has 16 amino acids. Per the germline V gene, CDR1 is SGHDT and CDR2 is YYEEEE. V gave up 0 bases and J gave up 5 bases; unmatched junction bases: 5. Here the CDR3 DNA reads TGTGCCAGCAGCTTGGGACTAGCGGGGGCAAGGGAGACCCAGTACTTC. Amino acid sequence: CASSLGLAGARETQYF.

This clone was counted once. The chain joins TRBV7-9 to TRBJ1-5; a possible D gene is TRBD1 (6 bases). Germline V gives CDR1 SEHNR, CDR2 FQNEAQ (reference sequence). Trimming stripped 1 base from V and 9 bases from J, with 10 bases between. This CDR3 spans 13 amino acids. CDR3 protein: CASSLGGTRPQHF. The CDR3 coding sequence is TGTGCCAGCAGCTTAGGGGGGACACGGCCCCAGCATTTT.

CDR3 protein: CASSYLQGGSATKETQYF. CDR3 nucleotide sequence: TGTGCCAGCAGCTACCTTCAGGGTGGTTCGGCGACTAAAGAGACCCAGTACTTC. The chain has TRBV5-6 and TRBJ2-5; D possibly uses TRBD1 or TRBD2 (5 bases each). The V and J ends lost 3 bases and 3 bases respectively, with 24 bases between them. Per germline, CDR1 SGHDT and CDR2 YYEEEE. The CDR3 spans 18 residues.